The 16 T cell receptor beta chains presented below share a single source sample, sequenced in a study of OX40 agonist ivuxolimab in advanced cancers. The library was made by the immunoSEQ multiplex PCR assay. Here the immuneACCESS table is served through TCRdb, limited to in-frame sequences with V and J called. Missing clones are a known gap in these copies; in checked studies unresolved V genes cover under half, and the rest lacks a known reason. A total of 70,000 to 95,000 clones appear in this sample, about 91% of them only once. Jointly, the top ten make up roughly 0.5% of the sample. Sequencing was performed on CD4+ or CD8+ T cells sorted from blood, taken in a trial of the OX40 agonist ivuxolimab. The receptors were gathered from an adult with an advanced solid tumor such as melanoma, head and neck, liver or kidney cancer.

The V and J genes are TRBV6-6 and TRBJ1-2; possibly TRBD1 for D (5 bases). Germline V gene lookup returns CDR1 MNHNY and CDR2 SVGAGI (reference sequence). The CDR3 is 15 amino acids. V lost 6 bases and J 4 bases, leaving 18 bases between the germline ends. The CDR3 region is CASRPSGGGSYGYTF. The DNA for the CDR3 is TGTGCCAGCAGACCCTCCGGCGGGGGTTCCTATGGCTACACCTTC.

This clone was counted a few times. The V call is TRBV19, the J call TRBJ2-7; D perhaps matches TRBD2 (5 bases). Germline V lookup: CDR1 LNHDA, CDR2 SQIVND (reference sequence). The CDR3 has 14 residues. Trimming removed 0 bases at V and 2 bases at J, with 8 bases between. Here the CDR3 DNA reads TGTGCCAGTAGTATAGAGCTAGCAGCCTACGAGCAGTACTTC. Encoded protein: CASSIELAAYEQYF.

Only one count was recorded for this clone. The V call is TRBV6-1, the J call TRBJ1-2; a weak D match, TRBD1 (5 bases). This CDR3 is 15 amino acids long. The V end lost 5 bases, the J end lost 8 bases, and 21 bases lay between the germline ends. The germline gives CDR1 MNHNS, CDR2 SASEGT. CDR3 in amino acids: CASSRRASGDGGYTF. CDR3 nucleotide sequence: TGTGCCAGCAGTCGCAGGGCTTCGGGAGATGGCGGCTACACCTTC.

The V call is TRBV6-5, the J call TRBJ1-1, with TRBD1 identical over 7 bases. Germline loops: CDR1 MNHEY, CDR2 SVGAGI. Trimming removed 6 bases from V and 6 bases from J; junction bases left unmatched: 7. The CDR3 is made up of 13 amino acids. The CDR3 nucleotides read TGTGCCAGCAGCCTACAGGGGATCGCTGAAGCTTTCTTT. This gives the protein CASSLQGIAEAFF.

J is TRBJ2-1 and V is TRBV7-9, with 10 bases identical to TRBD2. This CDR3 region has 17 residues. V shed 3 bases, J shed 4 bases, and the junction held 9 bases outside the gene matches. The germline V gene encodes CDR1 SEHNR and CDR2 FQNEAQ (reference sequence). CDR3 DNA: TGTGCCAGCAGCTTGGGGCTAGCGGGAGATATTTACAATGAGCAGTTCTTC. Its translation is CASSLGLAGDIYNEQFF. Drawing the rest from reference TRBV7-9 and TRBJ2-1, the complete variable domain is DTGVSQNPRHKITKRGQNVTFRCDPISEHNRLYWYRQTLGQGPEFLTYFQNEAQLEKSRLLSDRFSAERPKGSFSTLEIQRTEQGDSAMYLCASSLGLAGDIYNEQFFGPGTRLTVL.

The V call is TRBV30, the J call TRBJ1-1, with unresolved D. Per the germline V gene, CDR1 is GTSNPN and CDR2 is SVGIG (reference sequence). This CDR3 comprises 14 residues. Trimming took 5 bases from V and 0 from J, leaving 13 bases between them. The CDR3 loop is CAWVRTGVNTEAFF. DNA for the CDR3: TGTGCCTGGGTACGAACCGGGGTGAACACTGAAGCTTTCTTT.

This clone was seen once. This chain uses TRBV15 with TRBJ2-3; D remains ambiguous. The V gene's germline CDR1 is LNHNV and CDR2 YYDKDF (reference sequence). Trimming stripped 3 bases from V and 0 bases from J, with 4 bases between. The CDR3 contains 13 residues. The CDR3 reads CATSRASTDTQYF. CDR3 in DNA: TGTGCCACCAGCAGGGCTAGCACAGATACGCAGTATTTT.

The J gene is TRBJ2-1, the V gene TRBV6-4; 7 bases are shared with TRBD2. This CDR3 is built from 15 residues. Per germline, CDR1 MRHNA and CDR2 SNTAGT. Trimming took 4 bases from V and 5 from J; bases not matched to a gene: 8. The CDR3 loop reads CASSALGGGNNEQFF. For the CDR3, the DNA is TGTGCCAGCAGTGCCTTGGGGGGGGGTAACAATGAGCAGTTCTTC.

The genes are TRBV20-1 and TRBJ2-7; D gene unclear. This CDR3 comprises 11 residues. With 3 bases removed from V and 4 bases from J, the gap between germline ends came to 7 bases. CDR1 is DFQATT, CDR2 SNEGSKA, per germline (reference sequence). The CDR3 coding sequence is TGCAGTGCTAGCGACCGGTACGAGCAGTACTTC. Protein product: CSASDRYEQYF.

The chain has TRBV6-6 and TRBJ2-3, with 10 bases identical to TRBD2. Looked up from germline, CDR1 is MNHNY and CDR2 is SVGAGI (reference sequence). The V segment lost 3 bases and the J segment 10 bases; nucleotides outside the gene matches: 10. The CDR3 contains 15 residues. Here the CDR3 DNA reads TGTGCCAGCAGTTATGGGGCTAGCGGGAGAGAGGCGCAGTATTTT. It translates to CASSYGASGREAQYF.

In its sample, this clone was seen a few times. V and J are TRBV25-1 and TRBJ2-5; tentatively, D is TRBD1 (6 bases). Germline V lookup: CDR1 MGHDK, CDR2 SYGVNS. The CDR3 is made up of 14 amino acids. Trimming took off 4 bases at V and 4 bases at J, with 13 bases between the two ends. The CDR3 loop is CASSATGQIETQYF. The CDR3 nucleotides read TGTGCCAGCAGTGCAACTGGACAGATAGAGACCCAGTACTTC.

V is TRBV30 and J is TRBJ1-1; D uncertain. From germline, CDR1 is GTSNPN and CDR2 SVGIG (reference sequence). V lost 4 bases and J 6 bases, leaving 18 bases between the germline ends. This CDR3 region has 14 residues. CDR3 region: CAWIDDQPVSEAFF. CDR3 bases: TGTGCCTGGATTGACGACCAACCTGTCTCTGAAGCTTTCTTT. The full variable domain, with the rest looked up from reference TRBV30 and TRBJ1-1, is SQTIHQWPATLVQPVGSPLSLECTVEGTSNPNLYWYRQAAGRGLQLLFYSVGIGQISSEVPQNLSASRPQDRQFILSSKKLLLSDSGFYLCAWIDDQPVSEAFFGQGTRLTVV.

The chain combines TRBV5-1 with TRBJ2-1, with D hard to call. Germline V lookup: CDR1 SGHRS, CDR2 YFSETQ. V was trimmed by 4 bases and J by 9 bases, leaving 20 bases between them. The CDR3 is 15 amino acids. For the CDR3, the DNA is TGCGCCAGCAGCACCACAGCGTCGCCCGATAGTGAGCAGTTCTTC. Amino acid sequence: CASSTTASPDSEQFF. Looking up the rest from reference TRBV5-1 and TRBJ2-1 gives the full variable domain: KAGVTQTPRYLIKTRGQQVTLSCSPISGHRSVSWYQQTPGQGLQFLFEYFSETQRNKGNFPGRFSGRQFSNSRSEMNVSTLELGDSALYLCASSTTASPDSEQFFGPGTRLTVL.

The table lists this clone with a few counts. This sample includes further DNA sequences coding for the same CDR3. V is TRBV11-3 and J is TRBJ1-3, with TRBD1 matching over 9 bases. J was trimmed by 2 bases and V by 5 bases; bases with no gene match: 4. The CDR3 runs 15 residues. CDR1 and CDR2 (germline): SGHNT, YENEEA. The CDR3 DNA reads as TGTGCCAGCAGCCCGGGACAGGGTCCTGGAAACACCATATATTTT. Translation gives CASSPGQGPGNTIYF.

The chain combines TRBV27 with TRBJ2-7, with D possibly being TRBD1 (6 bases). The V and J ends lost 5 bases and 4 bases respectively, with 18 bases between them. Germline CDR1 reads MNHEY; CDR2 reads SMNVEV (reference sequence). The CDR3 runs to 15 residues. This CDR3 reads CASSVLTGSSYEQYF. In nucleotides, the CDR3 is TGTGCCAGCAGTGTACTAACAGGGTCCAGTTACGAGCAGTACTTC.

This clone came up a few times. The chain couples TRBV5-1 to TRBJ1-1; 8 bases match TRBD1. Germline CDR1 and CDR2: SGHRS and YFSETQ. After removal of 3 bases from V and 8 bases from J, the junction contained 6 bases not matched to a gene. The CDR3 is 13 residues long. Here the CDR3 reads CASSSGTGQEAFF. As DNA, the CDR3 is TGCGCCAGCAGCTCCGGGACAGGACAAGAAGCTTTCTTT.